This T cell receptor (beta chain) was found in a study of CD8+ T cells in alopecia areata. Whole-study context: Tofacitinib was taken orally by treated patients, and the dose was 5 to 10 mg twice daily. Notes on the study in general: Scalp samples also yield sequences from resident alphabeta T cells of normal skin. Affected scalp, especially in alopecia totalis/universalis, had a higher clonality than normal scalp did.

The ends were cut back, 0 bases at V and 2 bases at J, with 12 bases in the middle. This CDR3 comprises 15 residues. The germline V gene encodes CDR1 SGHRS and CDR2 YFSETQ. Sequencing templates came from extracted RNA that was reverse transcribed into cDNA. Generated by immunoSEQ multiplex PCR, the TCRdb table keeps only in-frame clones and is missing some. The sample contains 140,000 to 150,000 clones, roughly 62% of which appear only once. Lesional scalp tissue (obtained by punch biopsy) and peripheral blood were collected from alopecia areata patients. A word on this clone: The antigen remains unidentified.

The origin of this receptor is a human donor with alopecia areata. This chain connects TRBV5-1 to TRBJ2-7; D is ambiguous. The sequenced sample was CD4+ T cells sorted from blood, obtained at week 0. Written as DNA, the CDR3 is TGCGCCAGCAGCTTGGTTTCCTTGGAACCCTACGAGCAGTACTTC. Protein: CASSLVSLEPYEQYF.